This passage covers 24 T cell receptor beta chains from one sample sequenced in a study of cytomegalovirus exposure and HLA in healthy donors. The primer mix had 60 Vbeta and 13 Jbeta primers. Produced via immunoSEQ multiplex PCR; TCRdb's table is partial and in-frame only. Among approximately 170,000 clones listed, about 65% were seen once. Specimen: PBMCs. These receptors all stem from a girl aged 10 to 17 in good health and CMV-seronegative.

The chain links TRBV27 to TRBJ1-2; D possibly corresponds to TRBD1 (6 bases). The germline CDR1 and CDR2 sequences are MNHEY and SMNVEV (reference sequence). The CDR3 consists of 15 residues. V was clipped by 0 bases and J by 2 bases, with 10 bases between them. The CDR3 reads CASSLSPGQNYGYTF. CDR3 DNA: TGTGCCAGCAGTTTATCGCCTGGACAGAACTATGGCTACACCTTC.

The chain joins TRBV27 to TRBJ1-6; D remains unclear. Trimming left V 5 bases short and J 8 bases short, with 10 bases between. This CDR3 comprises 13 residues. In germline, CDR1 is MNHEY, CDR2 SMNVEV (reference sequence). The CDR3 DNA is TGTGCCAGCAGTCTGTCCCCTTATTCACCCCTCCACTTT. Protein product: CASSLSPYSPLHF.

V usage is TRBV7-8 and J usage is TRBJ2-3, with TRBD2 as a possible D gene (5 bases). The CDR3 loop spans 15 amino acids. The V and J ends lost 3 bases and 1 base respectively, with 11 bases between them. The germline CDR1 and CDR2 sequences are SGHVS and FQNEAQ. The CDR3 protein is CASSFARVRTDTQYF. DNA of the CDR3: TGTGCCAGCAGCTTCGCGAGGGTTCGCACAGATACGCAGTATTTT.

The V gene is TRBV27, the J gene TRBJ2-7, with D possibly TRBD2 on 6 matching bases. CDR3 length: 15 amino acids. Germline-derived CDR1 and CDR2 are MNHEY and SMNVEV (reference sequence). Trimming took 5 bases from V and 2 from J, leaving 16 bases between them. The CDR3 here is CASSPRGTAPYEQYF. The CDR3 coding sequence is TGTGCCAGCAGTCCCAGAGGGACTGCTCCCTACGAGCAGTACTTC.

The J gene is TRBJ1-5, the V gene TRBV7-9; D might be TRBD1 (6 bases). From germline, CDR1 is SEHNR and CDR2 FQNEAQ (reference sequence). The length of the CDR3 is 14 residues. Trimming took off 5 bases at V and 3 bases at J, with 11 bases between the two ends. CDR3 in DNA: TGTGCCAGCAGCGCCCGGACAGTCAATCAGCCCCAGCATTTT. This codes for CASSARTVNQPQHF.

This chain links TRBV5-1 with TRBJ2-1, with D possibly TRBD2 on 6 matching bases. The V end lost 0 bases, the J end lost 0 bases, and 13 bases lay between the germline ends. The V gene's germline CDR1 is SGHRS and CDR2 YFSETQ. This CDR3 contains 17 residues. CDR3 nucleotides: TGCGCCAGCAGCTTGGACCCTTCGGGGGTCTCCTACAATGAGCAGTTCTTC. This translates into CASSLDPSGVSYNEQFF.

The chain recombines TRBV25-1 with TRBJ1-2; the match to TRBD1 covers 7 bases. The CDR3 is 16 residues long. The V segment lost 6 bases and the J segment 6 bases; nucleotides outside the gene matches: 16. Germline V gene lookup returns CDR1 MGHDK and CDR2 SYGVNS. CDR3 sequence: CASRNIGAGGEDGYTF. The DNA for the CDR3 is TGTGCCAGCAGGAACATTGGGGCAGGGGGAGAGGATGGCTACACCTTC.

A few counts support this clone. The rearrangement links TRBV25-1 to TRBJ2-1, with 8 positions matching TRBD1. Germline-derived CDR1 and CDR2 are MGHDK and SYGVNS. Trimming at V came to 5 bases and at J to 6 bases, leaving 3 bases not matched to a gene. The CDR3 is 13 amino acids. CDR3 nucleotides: TGTGCCAGCAGTAGACAGGGGAGCAATGAGCAGTTCTTC. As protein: CASSRQGSNEQFF.

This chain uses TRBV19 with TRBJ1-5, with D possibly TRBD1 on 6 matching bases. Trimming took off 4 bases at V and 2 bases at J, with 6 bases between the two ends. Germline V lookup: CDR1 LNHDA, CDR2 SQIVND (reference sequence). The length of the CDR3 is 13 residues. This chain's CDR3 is CASSNRGNQPQHF. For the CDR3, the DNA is TGTGCCAGTAGTAACAGGGGCAATCAGCCCCAGCATTTT. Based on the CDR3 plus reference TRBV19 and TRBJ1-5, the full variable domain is DGGITQSPKYLFRKEGQNVTLSCEQNLNHDAMYWYRQDPGQGLRLIYYSQIVNDFQKGDIAEGYSVSREKKESFPLTVTSAQKNPTAFYLCASSNRGNQPQHFGDGTRLSIL.

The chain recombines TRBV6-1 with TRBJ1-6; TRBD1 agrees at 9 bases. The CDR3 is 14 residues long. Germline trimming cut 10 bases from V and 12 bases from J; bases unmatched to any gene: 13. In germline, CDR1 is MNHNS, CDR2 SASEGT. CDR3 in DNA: TGTGCCACCCACTCCGGGACAGGGTACCTACCCCTCCACTTT. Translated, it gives CATHSGTGYLPLHF.

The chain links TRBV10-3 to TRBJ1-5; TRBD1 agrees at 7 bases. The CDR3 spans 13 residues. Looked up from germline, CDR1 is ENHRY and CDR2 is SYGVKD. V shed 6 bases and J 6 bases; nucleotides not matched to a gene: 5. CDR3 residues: CAIRDRVGQPQHF. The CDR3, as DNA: TGTGCCATCAGAGACAGGGTGGGTCAGCCCCAGCATTTT.

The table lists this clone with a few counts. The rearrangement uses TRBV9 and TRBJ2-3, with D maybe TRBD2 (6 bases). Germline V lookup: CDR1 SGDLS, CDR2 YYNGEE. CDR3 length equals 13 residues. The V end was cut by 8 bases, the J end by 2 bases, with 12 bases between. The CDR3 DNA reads TGTGCCAGAGAGGGGAGGAACACAGATACGCAGTATTTT. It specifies CAREGRNTDTQYF.

The CDR3, as DNA: TGTGCCAGCAGTTTATCGGCGGGGGGGTTCAACGAGCAGTACTTC. Protein sequence: CASSLSAGGFNEQYF. V is TRBV27 and J is TRBJ2-7; 9 bases fit TRBD2. V lost 0 bases to trimming and J lost 5 bases; unmatched junction nucleotides: 5. The CDR3 length is 15 residues. Germline V gives CDR1 MNHEY, CDR2 SMNVEV (reference sequence).

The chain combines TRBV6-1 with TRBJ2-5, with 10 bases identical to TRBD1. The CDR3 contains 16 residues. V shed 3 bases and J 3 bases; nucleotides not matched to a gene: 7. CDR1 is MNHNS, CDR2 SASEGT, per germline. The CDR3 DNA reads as TGTGCCAGCAGTGACCGCGCCGGGACAGGGGAAGAGACCCAGTACTTC. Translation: CASSDRAGTGEETQYF.

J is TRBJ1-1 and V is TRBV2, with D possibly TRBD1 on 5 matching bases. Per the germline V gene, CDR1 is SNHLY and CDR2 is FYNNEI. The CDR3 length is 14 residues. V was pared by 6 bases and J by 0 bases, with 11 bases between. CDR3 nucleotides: TGTGCCAGCAGCCGCAGGGTATTGAACACTGAAGCTTTCTTT. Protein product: CASSRRVLNTEAFF.

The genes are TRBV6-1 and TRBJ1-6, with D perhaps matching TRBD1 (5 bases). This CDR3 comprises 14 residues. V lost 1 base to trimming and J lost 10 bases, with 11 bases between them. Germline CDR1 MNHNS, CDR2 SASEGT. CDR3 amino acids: CASSEVPGYSPLHF. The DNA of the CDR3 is TGTGCCAGCAGTGAAGTCCCAGGGTACTCACCCCTCCACTTT.

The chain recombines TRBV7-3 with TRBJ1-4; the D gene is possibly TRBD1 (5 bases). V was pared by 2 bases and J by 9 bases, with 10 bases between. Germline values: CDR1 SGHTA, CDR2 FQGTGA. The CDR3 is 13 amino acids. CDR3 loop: CASSLQGGQKLFF. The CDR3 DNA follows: TGTGCCAGCAGCTTACAGGGTGGACAAAAACTGTTTTTT.

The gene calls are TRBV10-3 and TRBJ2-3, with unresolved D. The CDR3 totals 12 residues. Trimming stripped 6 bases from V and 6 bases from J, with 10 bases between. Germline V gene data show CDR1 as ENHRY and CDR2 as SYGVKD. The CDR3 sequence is CAIRGVADTQYF. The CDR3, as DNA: TGTGCCATCAGAGGCGTAGCCGATACGCAGTATTTT.

CDR3 DNA: TGCACCAGCAGCTGTACACTAGCGGTTACCTCCTACGAGCAGTACTTC. This translates into CTSSCTLAVTSYEQYF. This chain links TRBV1 with TRBJ2-7; TRBD2 reflects the table's D call only, with no check against the DNA. TRBV1 has pseudogene status. The CDR3 extends over 16 amino acids.

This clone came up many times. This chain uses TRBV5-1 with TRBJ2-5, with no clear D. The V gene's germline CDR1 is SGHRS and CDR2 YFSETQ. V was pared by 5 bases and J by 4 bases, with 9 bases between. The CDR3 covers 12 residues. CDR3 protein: CASSVSGETQYF. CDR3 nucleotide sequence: TGCGCCAGCAGTGTCAGTGGAGAGACCCAGTACTTC.

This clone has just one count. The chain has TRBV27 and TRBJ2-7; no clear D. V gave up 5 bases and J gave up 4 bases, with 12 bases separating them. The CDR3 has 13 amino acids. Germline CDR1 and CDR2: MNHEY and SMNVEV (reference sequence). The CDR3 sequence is CASSIHPLYEQYF. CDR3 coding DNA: TGTGCCAGCAGTATTCACCCACTTTACGAGCAGTACTTC.

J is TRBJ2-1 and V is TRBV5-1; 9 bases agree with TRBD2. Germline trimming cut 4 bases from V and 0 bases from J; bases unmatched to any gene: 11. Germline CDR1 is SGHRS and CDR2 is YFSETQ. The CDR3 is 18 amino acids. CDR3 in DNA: TGCGCCAGCAGCCTGGGTTCTAGCGGGAAAAGCTCCTACAATGAGCAGTTCTTC. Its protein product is CASSLGSSGKSSYNEQFF. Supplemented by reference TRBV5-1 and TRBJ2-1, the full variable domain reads KAGVTQTPRYLIKTRGQQVTLSCSPISGHRSVSWYQQTPGQGLQFLFEYFSETQRNKGNFPGRFSGRQFSNSRSEMNVSTLELGDSALYLCASSLGSSGKSSYNEQFFGPGTRLTVL.

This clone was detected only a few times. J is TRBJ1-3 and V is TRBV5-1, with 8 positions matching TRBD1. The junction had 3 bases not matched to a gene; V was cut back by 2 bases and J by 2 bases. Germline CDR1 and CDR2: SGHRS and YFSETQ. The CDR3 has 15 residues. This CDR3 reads CASSLTGGTGNTIYF. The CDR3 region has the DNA TGCGCCAGCAGCTTAACAGGGGGAACTGGAAACACCATATATTTT.

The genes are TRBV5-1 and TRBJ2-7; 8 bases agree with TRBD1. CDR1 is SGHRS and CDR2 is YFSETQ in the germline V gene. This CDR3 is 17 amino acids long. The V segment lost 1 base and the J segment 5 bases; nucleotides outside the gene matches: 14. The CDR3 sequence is CASSLLTGQGRVHEQYF. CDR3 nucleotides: TGCGCCAGCAGCTTGCTGACCGGACAGGGCCGGGTTCACGAGCAGTACTTC.